The 19 T cell receptor beta chains presented below share a single source sample, sequenced in a study of shared clonotypes between healthy human individuals (TCRdb year 2020). CD8 naive samples were CD45RO-negative cells positively selected for CCR7, giving a CD45RA+CCR7+ population that excluded TemRA cells. Libraries were constructed by the immunoSEQ multiplex PCR assay. The table comes from immuneACCESS by way of TCRdb, which keeps in-frame sequences with V and J called. Part of the clones is missing from these tables; in studies checked, under half for an unresolved V gene and the rest for unknown reasons. A total of over 2,000,000 clones appear in this sample, 85% to 95% of them only once. Jointly, the top ten make up around 1.7% of the sample. The source material was naive CD8+ T cells from PBMCs. The cell subset or site label, read with the paper, signifies: CD45RA+CCR7+. The receptors originated from a man aged 18-30 years in good health. Some clones in this sample may be carry-over from other donors' samples.

CDR3 DNA: TGTGCCAGCAGCCCACAGGGCTCTGCCAAAAACATTCAGTACTTC. It specifies CASSPQGSAKNIQYF. J is TRBJ2-4 and V is TRBV7-9; possibly TRBD1 for D (6 bases). The CDR3 length is 15 residues. The germline CDR1 and CDR2 sequences are SEHNR and FQNEAQ (reference sequence). V was cut by 5 bases and J by 1 base, with 12 bases left in between.

CDR3 in amino acids: CASSQYGTSSYNEQFF. CDR3 coding DNA: TGTGCCAGCAGCCAATACGGTACAAGCTCCTACAATGAGCAGTTCTTC. The chain combines TRBV4-2 with TRBJ2-1; no definite D call. The CDR3 has 16 amino acids. Germline V gives CDR1 LGHNA, CDR2 YNFKEQ. Trimming took 2 bases from V and 0 from J, leaving 11 bases between them.

Details on this clone: Other DNA sequences in the sample encode the same CDR3. The gene calls are TRBV28 and TRBJ1-1; no clear D. Trimming shortened V by 5 bases and J by 1 base, and 5 bases separated the two germline ends. CDR1 is MDHEN, CDR2 SYDVKM, per germline. The CDR3 loop spans 12 amino acids. The CDR3 spells CASSPWNTEAFF. CDR3 nucleotides: TGTGCCAGCAGTCCGTGGAACACTGAAGCTTTCTTT.

The DNA for the CDR3 is TGTGCCAGCAGTCCATCACTCGGACAGCCTACGAACACCGGGGAGCTGTTTTTT. Its translation: CASSPSLGQPTNTGELFF. V gene TRBV11-3 combines with J gene TRBJ2-2, with a tentative D call TRBD1 (6 bases). Germline lookup yields CDR1 SGHNT and CDR2 YENEEA. V was cut by 6 bases and J by 0 bases, with 20 bases left in between. The CDR3 has 18 amino acids.

The J gene is TRBJ1-5, the V gene TRBV5-1, with TRBD1 identical over 9 bases. The CDR3 runs 15 residues. The germline CDR1 and CDR2 sequences are SGHRS and YFSETQ. The V gene end was trimmed by 0 bases and the J gene end by 5 bases; junction bases not matched to a gene: 3. CDR3 coding DNA: TGCGCCAGCAGCTTGGGACAGGGGGTCCATCAGCCCCAGCATTTT. This codes for CASSLGQGVHQPQHF.

The rearrangement joins TRBV6-1 to TRBJ1-1; D gene uncertain. V was clipped by 2 bases and J by 1 base, with 2 bases between them. The CDR3 runs to 12 residues. CDR1 is MNHNS, CDR2 SASEGT, per germline. The CDR3 is CASSESNTEAFF. The CDR3 nucleotides read TGTGCCAGCAGTGAATCGAACACTGAAGCTTTCTTT.

V is TRBV9 and J is TRBJ2-1; 8 nucleotides line up with TRBD2. V lost 1 base to trimming and J lost 5 bases; unmatched junction nucleotides: 5. Germline V CDR1 and CDR2: SGDLS, YYNGEE. The CDR3 length is 15 residues. CDR3 sequence reads: CASSVSGSEHNEQFF. In DNA form, the CDR3 reads TGTGCCAGCAGCGTAAGCGGGAGCGAGCACAATGAGCAGTTCTTC.

A remark on this clone: Other DNA sequences of this sample code for an identical CDR3. The gene calls are TRBV6-1 and TRBJ1-2; no reliable D call. V lost 2 bases to trimming and J lost 2 bases, with 0 bases between them. Germline V CDR1 and CDR2: MNHNS, SASEGT. This CDR3 has 11 residues. CDR3 loop: CASSENYGYTF. CDR3 nucleotides: TGTGCCAGCAGTGAAAACTATGGCTACACCTTC.

The rearrangement links TRBV4-1 to TRBJ2-7; D not resolved. The CDR3 loop spans 14 amino acids. Germline V gene sequence: CDR1 MGHRA, CDR2 YSYEKL. Trimming removed 6 bases at V and 1 base at J, with 13 bases between. The CDR3 spells CASSWSKSSYEQYF. The CDR3 DNA sequence: TGCGCCAGCAGTTGGTCTAAAAGTTCCTACGAGCAGTACTTC.

This chain joins TRBV18 and TRBJ2-1; 11 nucleotides agree with TRBD2. V was pared by 5 bases and J by 4 bases, with 19 bases of the junction left unmatched. The CDR3 length is 20 residues. CDR1 and CDR2 (germline): KGHSH, LQKENI. The CDR3 here is CASSLAVGGTGLAVYNEQFF. Here the CDR3 DNA reads TGTGCCAGCTCATTAGCAGTGGGCGGTACGGGACTAGCGGTTTACAATGAGCAGTTCTTC.

V and J are TRBV11-2 and TRBJ2-7; 8 bases match TRBD2. Germline CDR1 and CDR2: SGHAT and FQNNGV. This CDR3 has 16 residues. V gave up 2 bases and J gave up 2 bases; unmatched junction bases: 8. The CDR3 spells CASSLTGGVGTYEQYF. The CDR3 DNA sequence: TGTGCCAGCAGCTTAACCGGGGGGGTAGGGACCTACGAGCAGTACTTC.

This chain links TRBV2 with TRBJ2-7; perhaps TRBD1 as D (8 bases). Looked up from germline, CDR1 is SNHLY and CDR2 is FYNNEI. Trimming shortened V by 10 bases and J by 2 bases, and 18 bases separated the two germline ends. The CDR3 is 14 residues long. For the CDR3, the DNA is TGTGCCACCCCAGGACAGGGAGGGCCCTACGAGCAGTACTTC. Encoded protein: CATPGQGGPYEQYF.

The chain recombines TRBV28 with TRBJ2-4; possible D gene TRBD2, 5 bases. The CDR3 loop spans 16 amino acids. Germline lookup yields CDR1 MDHEN and CDR2 SYDVKM. Trimming removed 5 bases from V and 0 bases from J, with 14 bases in between. The CDR3 sequence: CASSHLDYQAKNIQYF. For the CDR3, the DNA is TGTGCCAGCAGTCACCTCGACTACCAAGCCAAAAACATTCAGTACTTC.

The chain employs TRBV10-2 and TRBJ1-5, with 10 nucleotides matching TRBD1. Germline V gives CDR1 WSHSY, CDR2 SAAADI. The CDR3 has 19 residues. The J segment lost 3 bases and the V segment lost 0 bases, leaving 11 bases of the junction unmatched. CDR3 loop: CASSESTPTGGLYNQPQHF. The CDR3 nucleotides read TGCGCCAGCAGTGAGTCGACTCCGACAGGGGGCTTGTACAATCAGCCCCAGCATTTT.

The chain is built from TRBV6-5 and TRBJ1-1; D may be TRBD1 (5 bases). Germline V gene lookup returns CDR1 MNHEY and CDR2 SVGAGI. This CDR3 contains 16 residues. The germline V and J ends were trimmed by 4 bases and 1 base, with 16 bases remaining between them. In DNA, the CDR3 is TGTGCCAGCAGTTCTGGGACGGTAAGGCCGAACACTGAAGCTTTCTTT. Translated: CASSSGTVRPNTEAFF.

In its sample, this clone was seen once. The chain couples TRBV11-2 to TRBJ2-5, with TRBD1 matching 9 bases. With 4 bases clipped from V and 6 bases from J, the junction kept 9 bases outside the gene matches. CDR3 length: 15 residues. Germline-derived CDR1 and CDR2 are SGHAT and FQNNGV. The chain's CDR3 is CASSSRDRAEKTQYF. The DNA for the CDR3 is TGTGCCAGCAGCTCCCGGGACAGGGCGGAAAAGACCCAGTACTTC. The complete variable domain, with remaining parts taken from reference TRBV11-2 and TRBJ2-5, reads EAGVAQSPRYKIIEKRQSVAFWCNPISGHATLYWYQQILGQGPKLLIQFQNNGVVDDSQLPKDRFSAERLKGVDSTLKIQPAKLEDSAVYLCASSSRDRAEKTQYFGPGTRLLVL.

The chain recombines TRBV19 with TRBJ1-4, with a possible D match to TRBD1 (6 bases). Germline CDR1 LNHDA, CDR2 SQIVND (reference sequence). The CDR3 covers 15 residues. The V end lost 5 bases, the J end lost 7 bases, and 17 bases lay between the germline ends. CDR3 loop: CASSAARGPVEKLFF. In DNA, the CDR3 is TGTGCCAGTAGTGCCGCTCGGGGGCCAGTTGAAAAACTGTTTTTT.

This chain uses TRBV19 with TRBJ2-7; 15 bases are a match to TRBD2. This CDR3 comprises 16 residues. Germline V gives CDR1 LNHDA, CDR2 SQIVND (reference sequence). J lost 2 bases, V lost 9 bases, and 8 bases had no gene match. CDR3 nucleotides: TGTGCCAGCCGGGAGGGACTAGCGGGAGGAACCTACGAGCAGTACTTC. Its protein is CASREGLAGGTYEQYF.

The CDR3 sequence is CASRMGRLEAFF. CDR3 bases: TGTGCCAGCAGGATGGGACGGCTTGAAGCTTTCTTT. This chain links TRBV6-1 with TRBJ1-1; the D gene is possibly TRBD1 (5 bases). The CDR3 covers 12 residues. Germline assignment: CDR1 MNHNS and CDR2 SASEGT. V was trimmed by 6 bases and J by 7 bases, leaving 12 bases between them.